These 25 T cell receptor beta chains were all obtained from the same sample, sequenced in a study of T cells after yellow fever vaccination. One entry per CDR3 protein results from TCRdb running MiXCR on the 5' RACE reads. The sample has about 340,000 distinct CDR3 sequences; around 12% are singletons. Sequencing used CD4+ T cells sorted from PBMCs, obtained 15 days after the yellow fever booster vaccination. Source of these receptors: a young man who received the YFV17D yellow fever vaccine.

V is TRBV6-2 or TRBV6-3 and J is TRBJ2-1; no firm D call. This CDR3 is built from 11 residues. CDR1 and CDR2 from the germline V gene are MNHEY and SVGEGT. V was pared by 2 bases and J by 14 bases, with 10 bases between. Here the CDR3 reads CASSYVSRKFF. The CDR3 DNA reads TGTGCCAGCAGTTACGTGTCCCGGAAGTTCTTC.

This chain connects TRBV7-6 to TRBJ2-7, with D perhaps TRBD2 (8 bases). The germline CDR1 and CDR2 sequences are SGHVS and FNYEAQ. The CDR3 spans 15 residues. Trimming shortened V by 1 base and J by 6 bases, and 16 bases separated the two germline ends. CDR3 residues: CASSLGGLGGLEQYF. DNA of the CDR3: TGTGCCAGCAGCTTAGGGGGACTAGGGGGCCTCGAGCAGTACTTC. Full variable domain (rest looked up from reference TRBV7-6 and TRBJ2-7): GAGVSQSPRYKVTKRGQDVALRCDPISGHVSLYWYRQALGQGPEFLTYFNYEAQQDKSGLPNDRFSAERPEGSISTLTIQRTEQRDSAMYRCASSLGGLGGLEQYFGPGTRLTVT.

This chain connects TRBV5-1 to TRBJ1-2, with TRBD1 matching over 9 bases. V shed 2 bases, J shed 2 bases, and the junction held 4 bases outside the gene matches. CDR3 length: 15 amino acids. From germline, CDR1 is SGHRS and CDR2 YFSETQ. The CDR3 DNA reads TGCGCCAGCAGCTTACAGGGGGCGGTAAACTATGGCTACACCTTC. Translation: CASSLQGAVNYGYTF.

The chain has TRBV5-1 and TRBJ2-3, with TRBD2 matching 8 bases. With V trimmed by 4 bases and J by 2 bases, 3 bases remained unmatched. This CDR3 is built from 14 residues. Germline V gene data show CDR1 as SGHRS and CDR2 as YFSETQ. The CDR3 loop reads CASSPGLVTDTQYF. The CDR3 coding sequence is TGCGCCAGCAGCCCGGGACTAGTCACAGATACGCAGTATTTT.

The V and J genes are TRBV2 and TRBJ2-7; D is unresolved. This CDR3 has 11 residues. Per the germline V gene, CDR1 is SNHLY and CDR2 is FYNNEI. The V gene lost 2 bases and the J gene lost 3 bases, with 2 bases spanning the gap. The CDR3 DNA follows: TGTGCCAGCAGTGAAAACTACGAGCAGTACGTC. Its translation: CASSENYEQYV.

This clonotype was seen repeatedly, ten times or more. The chain recombines TRBV12-3 or TRBV12-4 with TRBJ2-4; D is perhaps TRBD1 or TRBD2 (6 bases each). The CDR3 totals 15 residues. The V end was cut by 6 bases, the J end by 1 base, with 13 bases between. CDR3 sequence: CASSPRGAAKNIQYF. DNA for the CDR3: TGTGCCAGCAGCCCAAGGGGGGCGGCCAAAAACATTCAGTACTTC.

This chain's CDR3 is CASSRTGRGNTGELFF. DNA for the CDR3: TGCGCCAGCAGCAGGACAGGGAGGGGGAACACCGGGGAGCTGTTTTTT. The V and J genes are TRBV5-1 and TRBJ2-2; possible D gene TRBD1, 8 bases. Trimming removed 4 bases from V and 1 base from J, with 14 bases in between. CDR3 length: 16 residues. Germline lookup yields CDR1 SGHRS and CDR2 YFSETQ.

This clonotype turned up a few times. CDR3 protein: CASSTATGKLFF. The CDR3 DNA follows: TGTGCCAGTAGTACCGCCACAGGGAAGCTGTTTTTT. This chain uses TRBV19 with TRBJ1-4, with a tentative D call TRBD1 (6 bases). The CDR3 spans 12 residues. The germline V gene has CDR1 LNHDA and CDR2 SQIVND (reference sequence). The V gene lost 4 bases and the J gene lost 14 bases, with 14 bases spanning the gap.

This clonotype was recorded at least ten times. The V call is TRBV28, the J call TRBJ2-5; D may be TRBD2 (5 bases). The CDR3 runs 13 residues. Trimming removed 2 bases from V and 2 bases from J, with 6 bases in between. Looked up from germline, CDR1 is MDHEN and CDR2 is SYDVKM. CDR3 residues: CASSLPGQETQYF. DNA for the CDR3: TGTGCCAGCAGTTTACCGGGGCAAGAGACCCAGTACTTC.

This clonotype was counted at least ten times. The chain recombines TRBV20-1 with TRBJ1-4; no clear D. CDR1 DFQATT and CDR2 SNEGSKA come from the germline V gene (reference sequence). CDR3 length: 13 amino acids. Trimming took 0 bases from V and 8 from J, leaving 10 bases between them. The CDR3 DNA follows: TGCAGTGCTAGAGAGGGGATAAGGGAAAAACTGTTTTTT. Its protein product is CSAREGIREKLFF.

This sequence joins TRBV5-4 and TRBJ2-7; possibly TRBD1 for D (6 bases). CDR1 SGHNT and CDR2 YYREEE come from the germline V gene (reference sequence). This CDR3 region has 15 residues. Trimming stripped 0 bases from V and 0 bases from J, with 10 bases between. CDR3 sequence (DNA): TGTGCCAGCAGCTTGGCGCAGGGGAGCTCCTACGAGCAGTACTTC. It is translated as CASSLAQGSSYEQYF.

The CDR3 region has the DNA TGTGCCAGCTCACCGGTCGGACCGGTCTTTTTCTTT. Its protein product is CASSPVGPVFFF. The chain employs TRBV18 and TRBJ1-1; D not resolved. CDR3 length: 12 amino acids. V was clipped by 3 bases and J by 13 bases, with 15 bases between them. CDR1 and CDR2 (germline): KGHSH, LQKENI.

The chain uses TRBV9 and TRBJ2-1; TRBD2 matches 8 bases. The trim removed 3 bases at V and 8 bases at J, leaving 10 bases unmatched. CDR3 length equals 15 residues. CDR1 is SGDLS and CDR2 is YYNGEE in the germline V gene. CDR3 residues: CASSAAGGAVYEQFF. The CDR3 DNA is TGTGCCAGCAGCGCAGCCGGGGGGGCCGTTTATGAGCAGTTCTTC.

In its sample, this clonotype was seen many times. V gene TRBV5-6 combines with J gene TRBJ1-5; no firm D call. The ends were cut back, 3 bases at V and 7 bases at J, with 8 bases in the middle. This CDR3 comprises 12 residues. Germline V lookup: CDR1 SGHDT, CDR2 YYEEEE. Here the CDR3 reads CASSSLGQPQHF. For the CDR3, the DNA is TGTGCCAGCAGCTCTTTAGGGCAGCCCCAGCATTTT.

The sample holds a few counts of this clonotype. The chain uses TRBV5-1 and TRBJ2-1, with a weak D call TRBD1 (5 bases). This CDR3 has 18 residues. Germline CDR1 is SGHRS and CDR2 is YFSETQ. Deletions cut 1 base from V and 0 bases from J, with 17 bases between. CDR3 protein: CASSLPATRASSYNEQFF. The CDR3 nucleotides are TGCGCCAGCAGCTTGCCCGCCACCAGGGCAAGCTCCTACAATGAGCAGTTCTTC.

This clonotype was detected a few times. This sequence joins TRBV20-1 and TRBJ2-3; no definite D call. The V gene lost 1 base and the J gene lost 5 bases, with 16 bases spanning the gap. The germline V gene has CDR1 DFQATT and CDR2 SNEGSKA (reference sequence). The CDR3 totals 15 residues. CDR3 DNA sequence: TGCAGTGCTAGAGGGCCAGCCGCTAAAGAAGATACGCAGTATTTT. Translating gives CSARGPAAKEDTQYF.

This clonotype was seen ten or more times. The chain links TRBV5-1 to TRBJ2-5, with D possibly matching TRBD1 (6 bases). This CDR3 has 14 residues. The germline V gene encodes CDR1 SGHRS and CDR2 YFSETQ. V lost 4 bases and J lost 1, with 11 bases in between. Written as DNA, the CDR3 is TGCGCCAGCAGCCTAAAGGACAGCCAAGAGACCCAGTACTTC. Its translation: CASSLKDSQETQYF.

Many counts were recorded for this clonotype. The CDR3: CASSVEDRGWDTEAFF. CDR3 sequence (DNA): TGTGCCAGCAGCGTAGAGGACAGGGGGTGGGACACTGAAGCTTTCTTT. The chain couples TRBV9 to TRBJ1-1, with TRBD1 matching 10 bases. This CDR3 region has 16 residues. V was pared by 0 bases and J by 3 bases, with 5 bases of the junction left unmatched. Looked up from germline, CDR1 is SGDLS and CDR2 is YYNGEE.

Many counts were recorded for this clonotype. The chain carries TRBV7-2 and TRBJ2-2; weak D call: TRBD2 (5 bases). This CDR3 is 15 amino acids long. Germline V gene lookup returns CDR1 SGHTA and CDR2 FQGNSA. The V gene lost 11 bases and the J gene lost 1 base, with 17 bases spanning the gap. CDR3 sequence: CALTYLALNTGELFF. CDR3 DNA sequence: TGTGCCCTAACATATCTAGCTTTGAACACCGGGGAGCTGTTTTTT.

This clonotype has at least ten counts. The junction departs from the called germline gene at one end, perhaps through a read error. The chain carries TRBV29-1 and TRBJ1-3; 8 nucleotides line up with TRBD1. The germline CDR1 and CDR2 sequences are SQVTM and ANQGSEA. CDR3 length equals 14 residues. The CDR3 here is CSVGQGAYGNTIYF. The CDR3 DNA is TGCAGTGTTGGGCAGGGGGCATATGGAAACACCATATATTTT.

Only a few counts were recorded for this clonotype. V is TRBV2 and J is TRBJ1-6, with TRBD1 matching over 10 bases. The CDR3 is 14 residues long. Trimming at V came to 3 bases and at J to 10 bases, leaving 3 bases not matched to a gene. The germline V gene has CDR1 SNHLY and CDR2 FYNNEI. The CDR3 region is CASSETGGESPLHF. CDR3 nucleotide sequence: TGTGCCAGCAGTGAGACAGGGGGCGAGTCACCCCTCCACTTT.

The rearrangement uses TRBV10-3 and TRBJ2-5; the match to TRBD2 covers 13 bases. CDR3 length: 15 amino acids. The trim removed 6 bases at V and 3 bases at J, leaving 4 bases unmatched. Germline CDR1 is ENHRY and CDR2 is SYGVKD. The CDR3: CAIRETSGGKETQYF. The DNA for the CDR3 is TGTGCCATCAGGGAGACTAGCGGGGGGAAAGAGACCCAGTACTTC.

This clonotype has more than one count but fewer than ten. The rearrangement uses TRBV7-2 and TRBJ2-7; D remains ambiguous. CDR3 length equals 13 residues. V was pared by 0 bases and J by 7 bases, with 10 bases between. CDR1 and CDR2 (germline): SGHTA, FQGNSA. Here the CDR3 DNA reads TGTGCCAGCAGCTTAGCCGTTGGGTTGGAGCAGTACGTC. It codes for CASSLAVGLEQYV.

This chain links TRBV5-1 with TRBJ1-6; no clear D. Trimming removed 6 bases at V and 13 bases at J, with 11 bases between. The CDR3 is made up of 11 amino acids. Germline V gives CDR1 SGHRS, CDR2 YFSETQ. For the CDR3, the DNA is TGCGCCAGCAAAATCAGTGACCCCCTCCACTTT. The encoded protein is CASKISDPLHF.

The chain employs TRBV5-4 and TRBJ1-6; D is uncertain. V lost 0 bases and J lost 1, with 8 bases in between. Germline values: CDR1 SGHNT, CDR2 YYREEE (reference sequence). This CDR3 contains 16 residues. CDR3 region: CASSLAGRSYNSPLHF. The CDR3 DNA reads TGTGCCAGCAGCTTGGCGGGGAGGTCCTATAATTCACCCCTCCACTTT. Using reference TRBV5-4 and TRBJ1-6 for the parts outside the CDR3, the full variable domain is ETGVTQSPTHLIKTRGQQVTLRCSSQSGHNTVSWYQQALGQGPQFIFQYYREEENGRGNFPPRFSGLQFPNYSSELNVNALELDDSALYLCASSLAGRSYNSPLHFGNGTRLTVT.